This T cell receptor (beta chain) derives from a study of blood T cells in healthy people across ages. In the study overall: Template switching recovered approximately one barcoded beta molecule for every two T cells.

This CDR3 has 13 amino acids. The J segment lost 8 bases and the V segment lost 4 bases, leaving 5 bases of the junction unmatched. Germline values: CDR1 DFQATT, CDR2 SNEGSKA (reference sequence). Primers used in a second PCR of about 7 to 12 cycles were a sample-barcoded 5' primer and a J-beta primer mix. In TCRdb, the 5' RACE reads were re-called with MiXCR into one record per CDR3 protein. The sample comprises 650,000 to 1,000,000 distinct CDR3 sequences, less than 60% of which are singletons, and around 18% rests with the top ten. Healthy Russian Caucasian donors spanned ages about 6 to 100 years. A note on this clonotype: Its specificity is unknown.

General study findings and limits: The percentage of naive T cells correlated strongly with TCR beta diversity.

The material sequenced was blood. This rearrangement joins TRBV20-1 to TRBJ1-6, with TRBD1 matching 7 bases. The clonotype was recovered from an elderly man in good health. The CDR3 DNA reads TGCAGTGCTACTGCAGGGGGGGATTCACCCCTCCACTTT. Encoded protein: CSATAGGDSPLHF.